Presented here are 7 T cell receptor beta chains from one specimen sequenced in a study of blood T cell repertoires in COVID-19. Generated by immunoSEQ multiplex PCR, the TCRdb table keeps only in-frame clones and is missing some. The sample lists about 200,000 clones, approximately 87% seen once, with approximately 6.2% in the top ten. Sequenced sample: peripheral blood. These receptors came from a man in his sixties who had recovered from COVID-19.

V usage is TRBV18 and J usage is TRBJ2-7, with a tentative D call TRBD2 (6 bases). Germline CDR1 and CDR2: KGHSH and LQKENI. V lost 3 bases and J lost 0, with 12 bases in between. This CDR3 comprises 15 residues. For the CDR3, the DNA is TGTGCCAGCTCACCCGGGACTGTTAGCTCCTACGAGCAGTACTTC. Its protein product is CASSPGTVSSYEQYF. Looking up the rest from reference TRBV18 and TRBJ2-7 gives the full variable domain: NAGVMQNPRHLVRRRGQEARLRCSPMKGHSHVYWYRQLPEEGLKFMVYLQKENIIDESGMPKERFSAEFPKEGPSILRIQQVVRGDSAAYFCASSPGTVSSYEQYFGPGTRLTVT.

This chain joins TRBV10-3 and TRBJ2-1, with D possibly TRBD2 on 6 matching bases. Germline V gives CDR1 ENHRY, CDR2 SYGVKD. The CDR3 length is 13 residues. Trimming shortened V by 11 bases and J by 8 bases, and 19 bases separated the two germline ends. The chain's CDR3 is CASAGRPEDEQFF. For the CDR3, the DNA is TGTGCCTCGGCAGGGAGGCCGGAAGATGAGCAGTTCTTC.

The chain is built from TRBV25-1 and TRBJ1-2; no reliable D call. Germline V gives CDR1 MGHDK, CDR2 SYGVNS. Trimming took 4 bases from V and 8 from J, leaving 17 bases between them. This CDR3 region has 14 residues. The CDR3 loop reads CASSAAGDHWGYTF. The CDR3 region has the DNA TGTGCCAGCAGTGCCGCCGGGGATCATTGGGGCTACACCTTC.

This clone was seen a handful of times. The V call is TRBV30, the J call TRBJ1-1, with D maybe TRBD1 (6 bases). The V and J ends lost 0 bases and 4 bases respectively, with 12 bases between them. This CDR3 contains 14 residues. Per the germline V gene, CDR1 is GTSNPN and CDR2 is SVGIG (reference sequence). Here the CDR3 reads CAWSVGGESTEAFF. The CDR3 bases are TGTGCCTGGAGTGTAGGGGGTGAGAGCACTGAAGCTTTCTTT.

V usage is TRBV6-5 and J usage is TRBJ1-2, with a possible D match to TRBD1 (6 bases). The CDR3 contains 13 residues. Germline V gene lookup returns CDR1 MNHEY and CDR2 SVGAGI. V dropped 5 bases and J dropped 2 bases, with 9 bases sitting between them. CDR3 bases: TGTGCCAGCAGTCCCGACAGGAACTATGGCTACACCTTC. Its translation: CASSPDRNYGYTF.

CDR3 nucleotide sequence: TGTGCCAGCAGCTTACGGAGGGCGCGAGAGACCCAGTACTTC. Translation: CASSLRRARETQYF. This sequence joins TRBV11-2 and TRBJ2-5; D possibly corresponds to TRBD2 (6 bases). Germline V gives CDR1 SGHAT, CDR2 FQNNGV. V shed 2 bases and J shed 4 bases, with 11 bases lying between them. This CDR3 has 14 amino acids.

The chain is built from TRBV30 and TRBJ2-7; D is possibly TRBD1 (7 bases). There are 14 residues in the CDR3. Germline-derived CDR1 and CDR2 are GTSNPN and SVGIG (reference sequence). Trimming removed 5 bases from V and 2 bases from J, with 16 bases in between. The CDR3 DNA is TGTGCCTGGGCAATCCCAGGGGGGACCTACGAGCAGTACTTC. Protein product: CAWAIPGGTYEQYF.